This T cell receptor beta chain derives from a study of breast tumors, draining lymph nodes, adjacent tissues. V dropped 4 bases and J dropped 8; count of bases not matched to a gene: 16. The CDR3 spans 17 residues. In germline, CDR1 is SGHTA, CDR2 FQGNSA. One entry per CDR3 protein results from TCRdb running MiXCR on the multiplex PCR reads. The table has about 15,000 distinct CDR3 sequences, approximately 55% seen once; the top ten hold approximately 15%. The sequence derives from a female donor with breast cancer. Some clones in this sample may be carry-over from other donors' samples. The sequenced sample was tumor-adjacent breast tissue. The chain uses TRBV7-2 and TRBJ2-1; the match to TRBD2 covers 8 bases. The CDR3 is CASSSLAGGPLLHEQFF. The CDR3 coding sequence is TGTGCCAGCAGCTCGCTAGCGGGCGGGCCTCTCCTTCATGAGCAGTTCTTC. Full variable domain (remainder filled in from reference TRBV7-2 and TRBJ2-1): GAGVSQSPSNKVTEKGKDVELRCDPISGHTALYWYRQSLGQGLEFLIYFQGNSAPDKSGLPSDRFSAERTGGSVSTLTIQRTQQEDSAVYLCASSSLAGGPLLHEQFFGPGTRLTVL.